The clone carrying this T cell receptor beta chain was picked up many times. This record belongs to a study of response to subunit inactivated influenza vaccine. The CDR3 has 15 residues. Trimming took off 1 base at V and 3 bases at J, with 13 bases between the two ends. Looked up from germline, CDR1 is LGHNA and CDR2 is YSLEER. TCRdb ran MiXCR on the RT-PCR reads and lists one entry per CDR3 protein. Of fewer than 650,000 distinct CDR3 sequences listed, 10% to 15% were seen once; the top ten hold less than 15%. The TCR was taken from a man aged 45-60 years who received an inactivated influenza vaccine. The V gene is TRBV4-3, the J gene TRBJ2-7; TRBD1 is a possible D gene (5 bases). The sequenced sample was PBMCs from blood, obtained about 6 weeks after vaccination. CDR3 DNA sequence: TGCGCCAGCAGCCAAGGCGTGGCAGACAGCTACGAGCAGTACTTC. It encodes CASSQGVADSYEQYF.